Following are 29 T cell receptor beta chains from one sample sequenced in a study of blood T cells in healthy people across ages. It was with a sample-barcoded 5' primer and a J-beta primer mix that a second PCR of about 7 to 12 cycles was run. In TCRdb, the 5' RACE reads were re-called with MiXCR into one record per CDR3 protein. The sample has over a million distinct CDR3 sequences; around 59% are singletons. Sequenced material: blood. The receptor set was obtained from a man aged 18 to 30 in good health.

This clonotype was detected only a few times. V and J are TRBV29-1 and TRBJ1-1; tentative D call: TRBD1 (5 bases). Per germline, CDR1 SQVTM and CDR2 ANQGSEA. CDR3 length: 13 residues. The V and J ends lost 6 bases and 4 bases respectively, with 15 bases between them. CDR3 residues: CSVGRAVPTEAFF. The CDR3, as DNA: TGCAGCGTGGGACGGGCCGTTCCCACTGAAGCTTTCTTT.

The chain couples TRBV4-1 to TRBJ2-5; 7 bases are shared with TRBD2. Looked up from germline, CDR1 is MGHRA and CDR2 is YSYEKL. V trimming: 3 bases; J trimming: 2 bases; junction bases outside the gene matches: 15. This CDR3 is 18 amino acids long. CDR3 sequence: CASSQFFGGSGEQETQYF. The CDR3 DNA reads TGCGCCAGCAGCCAGTTTTTTGGAGGGAGCGGGGAGCAAGAGACCCAGTACTTC.

V gene TRBV4-1 combines with J gene TRBJ2-2; a possible D gene is TRBD2 (6 bases). Germline V gene data show CDR1 as MGHRA and CDR2 as YSYEKL. Trimming stripped 5 bases from V and 0 bases from J, with 10 bases between. The CDR3 contains 15 residues. The CDR3 protein is CASSSGDSNTGELFF. The CDR3 DNA follows: TGCGCCAGCAGCTCTGGGGACTCGAACACCGGGGAGCTGTTTTTT.

The V gene is TRBV7-6, the J gene TRBJ2-1; D possibly corresponds to TRBD2 (5 bases). The CDR3 is 15 residues long. Germline V gene sequence: CDR1 SGHVS, CDR2 FNYEAQ. Trimming left V 6 bases short and J 4 bases short, with 16 bases between. The CDR3 loop reads CASSPGLLIYNEQFF. DNA for the CDR3: TGTGCCAGCAGTCCCGGACTCCTAATATACAATGAGCAGTTCTTC.

V usage is TRBV12-5 and J usage is TRBJ1-4, with D perhaps matching TRBD1 (5 bases). Trimming removed 2 bases from V and 8 bases from J, with 18 bases in between. This CDR3 region has 16 residues. Germline V gives CDR1 LGHNT, CDR2 FRNRAP. DNA for the CDR3: TGTGCTAGTGGTTTGAGGACAAAGGCCCGACAAGAAAAACTGTTTTTT. It codes for CASGLRTKARQEKLFF.

The chain carries TRBV5-1 and TRBJ2-7; D is unclear. Trimming stripped 0 bases from V and 0 bases from J, with 10 bases between. The CDR3 sequence is 15 residues long. The germline V gene has CDR1 SGHRS and CDR2 YFSETQ. CDR3 loop: CASSLDFSSSYEQYF. Here the CDR3 DNA reads TGCGCCAGCAGCTTGGATTTCAGCTCCTCCTACGAGCAGTACTTC.

This chain links TRBV4-1 with TRBJ2-3; TRBD2 matches at 8 bases. J gave up 2 bases and V 1 base, and 5 bases lay outside the gene matches. CDR3 length: 16 residues. Germline V gene data show CDR1 as MGHRA and CDR2 as YSYEKL. In DNA, the CDR3 is TGCGCCAGCAGCCAAGGAAATAGCGGGGACACAGATACGCAGTATTTT. Protein: CASSQGNSGDTDTQYF.

The V gene is TRBV5-1, the J gene TRBJ2-2; D is possibly TRBD1 (7 bases). Trimming took off 5 bases at V and 6 bases at J, with 23 bases between the two ends. The CDR3 has 17 amino acids. Germline V gene sequence: CDR1 SGHRS, CDR2 YFSETQ. The CDR3 nucleotides are TGCGCCAGCAGTCAAGAGCCCAGGGGGGTTGGCGCCGGGGAGCTGTTTTTT. Translation gives CASSQEPRGVGAGELFF.

This clonotype was observed a handful of times. The chain couples TRBV4-3 to TRBJ2-7; the match to TRBD1 covers 11 bases. V was pared by 0 bases and J by 4 bases, with 5 bases of the junction left unmatched. Germline V CDR1 and CDR2: LGHNA, YSLEER. The CDR3 sequence is 16 residues long. DNA of the CDR3: TGCGCCAGCAGCCAAGATGTAGGGACAGGGGGTTACGAGCAGTACTTC. Residues: CASSQDVGTGGYEQYF.

This chain connects TRBV4-1 to TRBJ2-5; D gene ambiguous. The last part of the DNA fits TRBJ2-7 better; the J call may be wrong. The CDR3 spans 13 residues. Germline CDR1 and CDR2: MGHRA and YSYEKL. CDR3 amino acids: CASSQIFGYEQYF. The CDR3 DNA is TGCGCCAGCAGCCAAATCTTCGGTTACGAGCAGTACTTC.

The V call is TRBV6-1, the J call TRBJ2-7, with TRBD2 matching over 12 bases. The V gene's germline CDR1 is MNHNS and CDR2 SASEGT. The V segment lost 6 bases and the J segment 3 bases; nucleotides outside the gene matches: 9. The CDR3 length is 16 residues. The CDR3 is CASSRSGLAGIYEQYF. CDR3 DNA: TGTGCCAGCAGCCGAAGCGGACTAGCGGGAATCTACGAGCAGTACTTC.

V gene TRBV18 combines with J gene TRBJ2-7; 7 positions match TRBD1. The assigned J gene may be wrong: the sequence end matches TRBJ2-5 better. The V gene's germline CDR1 is KGHSH and CDR2 LQKENI. The CDR3 consists of 17 residues. The CDR3 loop reads CASSAGTAPNSKGTQYF. CDR3 DNA: TGTGCCAGCTCAGCTGGGACAGCACCAAACTCTAAGGGGACCCAGTACTTC.

The chain's CDR3 is CASSPGPANIQYF. The CDR3 DNA reads TGTGCCAGCAGCCCGGGACCGGCAAACATTCAGTACTTC. The chain joins TRBV12-3 or TRBV12-4 to TRBJ2-4, with D possibly being TRBD1 or TRBD2 (5 bases each). The CDR3 length is 13 residues. Trimming pared 6 bases from V and 6 bases from J, leaving 12 bases between.

CDR3 loop: CASSSSTLILNNEQFF. In nucleotides, the CDR3 is TGTGCCAGCAGTTCGTCGACCCTGATCTTAAACAATGAGCAGTTCTTC. The chain uses TRBV28 and TRBJ2-1; no clear D. Trimming took off 4 bases at V and 5 bases at J, with 18 bases between the two ends. Germline CDR1 is MDHEN and CDR2 is SYDVKM. The CDR3 runs to 16 residues.

The chain couples TRBV12-3 or TRBV12-4 to TRBJ2-4; D gene ambiguous. The J call may be in error: the DNA end matches TRBJ2-5 better. The CDR3 has 12 residues. CDR3 nucleotide sequence: TGTGCCAGCAGGTCCTCCTCTGGGACCCAGTACTTC. Protein product: CASRSSSGTQYF.

This clonotype was found a few times. This chain connects TRBV29-1 to TRBJ1-4; D gene unclear. CDR1 is SQVTM and CDR2 is ANQGSEA in the germline V gene. The CDR3 sequence is 14 residues long. V was clipped by 4 bases and J by 3 bases, with 12 bases between them. The chain's CDR3 is CSVGAMVPNEKLFF. CDR3 nucleotide sequence: TGCAGCGTTGGGGCGATGGTACCTAATGAAAAACTGTTTTTT.

This clonotype was picked up a small number of times. The chain carries TRBV7-9 and TRBJ2-3, with D unresolved. Germline V gene sequence: CDR1 SEHNR, CDR2 FQNEAQ (reference sequence). The CDR3 covers 18 residues. V lost 4 bases, J lost 5 bases, and 25 bases lay in between. The CDR3 here is CASSSPNYRRALQDTQYF. The CDR3 DNA is TGTGCCAGCAGCTCCCCAAACTACCGTCGGGCACTACAAGATACGCAGTATTTT.

J is TRBJ1-1 and V is TRBV6-6; TRBD1 agrees at 7 bases. This CDR3 is 14 amino acids long. Germline V gene data show CDR1 as MNHNY and CDR2 as SVGAGI (reference sequence). Losses at the gene ends were 7 bases for V and 3 bases for J; bases not matched to a gene: 8. The CDR3 spells CASMAGGDYTEAFF. The DNA for the CDR3 is TGTGCCAGCATGGCAGGGGGGGATTACACTGAAGCTTTCTTT.

The chain uses TRBV6-5 and TRBJ2-3; 9 bases line up with TRBD2. Germline CDR1 MNHEY, CDR2 SVGAGI. The length of the CDR3 is 18 residues. After removal of 4 bases from V and 5 bases from J, the junction contained 16 bases not matched to a gene. DNA of the CDR3: TGTGCCAGCAGTTCCCCAAGGAGGGCGGGAGGGCTGGAAGATACGCAGTATTTT. Protein: CASSSPRRAGGLEDTQYF.

The rearrangement joins TRBV27 to TRBJ2-3; D not resolved. Germline CDR1 reads MNHEY; CDR2 reads SMNVEV (reference sequence). The V and J ends lost 5 bases and 2 bases respectively, with 11 bases between them. The CDR3 runs to 14 residues. The CDR3 spells CASSPRLNTDTQYF. CDR3 DNA sequence: TGTGCCAGCAGTCCACGATTAAACACAGATACGCAGTATTTT.

The chain employs TRBV6-2 or TRBV6-3 and TRBJ2-3; D is unclear. The CDR3 totals 14 residues. Trimming left V 0 bases short and J 3 bases short, with 7 bases between. Germline assignment: CDR1 MNHEY and CDR2 SVGEGT. The CDR3 loop is CASSYSLSTDTQYF. CDR3 coding DNA: TGTGCCAGCAGTTACTCGTTGTCGACAGATACGCAGTATTTT.

The J gene is TRBJ2-7, the V gene TRBV5-1, with 9 bases that match TRBD1. The CDR3 contains 16 residues. V trimming: 0 bases; J trimming: 2 bases; junction bases outside the gene matches: 6. From germline, CDR1 is SGHRS and CDR2 YFSETQ. CDR3 amino acids: CASSLATGTGPYEQYF. For the CDR3, the DNA is TGCGCCAGCAGCTTGGCCACCGGGACAGGGCCCTACGAGCAGTACTTC.

Note on this clonotype: The germline gene is not matched at one end of the junction; a read error may be the cause. This chain connects TRBV7-2 to TRBJ2-6; D may be TRBD2 (5 bases). The CDR3 runs to 18 residues. Per germline, CDR1 SGHTA and CDR2 FQGNSA. CDR3: CATSFRTGMSSGANVLTF. The CDR3 coding sequence is TGTGCCACCAGCTTCAGGACTGGTATGAGCTCTGGGGCCAACGTCCTGACTTTC.

Turning to this clonotype: Germline and junction disagree at one end, which may indicate a read error. The chain recombines TRBV9 with TRBJ2-1; TRBD2 agrees at 7 bases. Germline loops: CDR1 SGDLS, CDR2 YYNGEE. This CDR3 comprises 16 residues. CDR3: CTSSSPARETYNEQFF. The CDR3, as DNA: TGTACCAGCAGCTCCCCCGCGCGGGAGACCTACAATGAGCAGTTCTTC.

The chain joins TRBV18 to TRBJ2-7; D gene uncertain. The germline V gene encodes CDR1 KGHSH and CDR2 LQKENI. This CDR3 has 16 residues. The germline V and J ends were trimmed by 0 bases and 1 base, with 13 bases remaining between them. The CDR3 coding sequence is TGTGCCAGCTCACCACCATCCTCGACCCGATCCTACGAGCAGTACTTC. Translated: CASSPPSSTRSYEQYF.

This chain connects TRBV12-3 or TRBV12-4 to TRBJ2-5; D remains ambiguous. The CDR3 loop spans 15 amino acids. With 7 bases removed from V and 2 bases from J, the gap between germline ends came to 17 bases. CDR3 coding DNA: TGTGCCAGCACCCCTTTTGTGGGTAGACAAGAGACCCAGTACTTC. It yields the protein CASTPFVGRQETQYF.

This clonotype was counted a single time. The chain uses TRBV4-1 and TRBJ2-2, with D tentatively TRBD2 (6 bases). The CDR3 is made up of 16 amino acids. Trimming removed 4 bases from V and 1 base from J, with 13 bases in between. CDR1 and CDR2 from the germline V gene are MGHRA and YSYEKL. The CDR3 is CASSPEGAGNTGELFF. The CDR3, as DNA: TGCGCCAGCAGCCCGGAGGGAGCGGGGAACACCGGGGAGCTGTTTTTT.

The gene calls are TRBV20-1 and TRBJ2-1; D might be TRBD2 (6 bases). Germline loops: CDR1 DFQATT, CDR2 SNEGSKA (reference sequence). CDR3 length: 12 residues. The V end was cut by 1 base, the J end by 8 bases, with 9 bases between. The CDR3 DNA reads as TGCAGTGCTAGAGTAGGGGAGGATGAGCAGTTCTTC. It yields the protein CSARVGEDEQFF.

As to this clonotype: A read error may produce the germline difference seen at one junction end. The chain carries TRBV27 and TRBJ2-7; D is perhaps TRBD2 (6 bases). The CDR3 is made up of 14 amino acids. Germline V gene lookup returns CDR1 MNHEY and CDR2 SMNVEV (reference sequence). The CDR3 region has the DNA TGTACCAGCAGTCCAGGGACTGGTCCCTACGAGCAGTACTTC. Protein: CTSSPGTGPYEQYF.